The 14 T cell receptor beta chains listed next were all sequenced from one sample in a study of shared clonotypes between healthy human individuals. CD8 cells regarded as naive lacked CD45RO, were positively chosen for CCR7, and omitted terminally differentiated effector memory CD45RA+ cells. The table came from immunoSEQ multiplex PCR; TCRdb's copy has only in-frame clones and leaves some out. In the table there are about 2.1 million clones, 93% of which are singletons. Sequencing was performed on naive CD8+ T cells from PBMCs. These receptors were taken from a man between 18 and 29 years old in good health. Some clones in this sample may be carry-over from other donors' samples.

The chain uses TRBV2 and TRBJ2-7, with TRBD1 as a possible D gene (6 bases). V was clipped by 2 bases and J by 1 base, with 12 bases between them. Germline V lookup: CDR1 SNHLY, CDR2 FYNNEI. This CDR3 has 15 residues. The CDR3 sequence is CASSENAGESYEQYF. The CDR3, as DNA: TGTGCCAGCAGTGAAAATGCAGGGGAATCCTACGAGCAGTACTTC.

The chain links TRBV27 to TRBJ1-1; D may be TRBD1 (5 bases). V lost 6 bases and J lost 7, with 18 bases in between. The V gene's germline CDR1 is MNHEY and CDR2 SMNVEV (reference sequence). The CDR3 runs 14 residues. CDR3 in DNA: TGTGCCAGCAGCCTCCTCAAAGGACACCTTGAAGCTTTCTTT. It specifies CASSLLKGHLEAFF.

Written as DNA, the CDR3 is TGTGCCACGCACTTGGGTCCCGCTGGGACTGAAGCTTTCTTT. Translation: CATHLGPAGTEAFF. J is TRBJ1-1 and V is TRBV15, with unresolved D. Trimming stripped 9 bases from V and 5 bases from J, with 19 bases between. This CDR3 region has 14 residues. Germline CDR1 LNHNV, CDR2 YYDKDF (reference sequence).

CDR3 DNA: TGTGCCAGCAGTATTCCCGGGACCTTGAACACTGAAGCTTTCTTT. Translated: CASSIPGTLNTEAFF. The chain recombines TRBV28 with TRBJ1-1; D might be TRBD1 (5 bases). V dropped 5 bases and J dropped 0 bases, with 13 bases sitting between them. This CDR3 contains 15 residues. CDR1 MDHEN and CDR2 SYDVKM come from the germline V gene.

There are a few counts of this clone. This chain joins TRBV5-6 and TRBJ1-2; D is uncertain. This CDR3 has 13 residues. The V and J ends lost 0 bases and 6 bases respectively, with 9 bases between them. Per the germline V gene, CDR1 is SGHDT and CDR2 is YYEEEE. DNA for the CDR3: TGTGCCAGCAGCTTGGGGCGAAGCGATGGCTACACCTTC. This gives the protein CASSLGRSDGYTF.

The chain combines TRBV7-7 with TRBJ1-1; maybe TRBD1 (6 bases). Trimming removed 4 bases from V and 6 bases from J, with 12 bases in between. CDR1 is SSHAT, CDR2 FNYEAQ, per germline (reference sequence). The CDR3 length is 13 residues. In nucleotides, the CDR3 is TGTGCCAGCAGCTCAATCCAGGGGTCTGAAGCTTTCTTT. Translating gives CASSSIQGSEAFF.

This clone was recorded only once. V is TRBV4-3 and J is TRBJ2-5, with a tentative D call TRBD2 (5 bases). The V end was cut by 0 bases, the J end by 2 bases, with 22 bases between. Per the germline V gene, CDR1 is LGHNA and CDR2 is YSLEER. The CDR3 sequence is 19 residues long. Written as DNA, the CDR3 is TGCGCCAGCAGCCAAGATAGGCAGGCCGGGCGGGCGCCTCAAGAGACCCAGTACTTC. The encoded protein is CASSQDRQAGRAPQETQYF.

The chain joins TRBV5-4 to TRBJ2-5; tentatively, D is TRBD2 (6 bases). The CDR3 runs 17 residues. V lost 4 bases to trimming and J lost 4 bases, with 23 bases between them. CDR1 and CDR2 (germline): SGHNT, YYREEE (reference sequence). The chain's CDR3 is CASSTFGWAGTRETQYF. Written as DNA, the CDR3 is TGTGCCAGCAGCACTTTCGGCTGGGCGGGGACGAGAGAGACCCAGTACTTC.

CDR3 region: CASSLGAPLAANYGYTF. The CDR3 DNA reads as TGTGCCAGCAGCTTAGGTGCCCCCTTGGCGGCTAACTATGGCTACACCTTC. This chain connects TRBV13 to TRBJ1-2, with D uncertain. The length of the CDR3 is 17 residues. V was clipped by 0 bases and J by 0 bases, with 14 bases between them. Germline V gene lookup returns CDR1 PRHDT and CDR2 FYEKMQ (reference sequence).

The chain carries TRBV4-3 and TRBJ2-2; possible D gene TRBD1, 5 bases. Germline loops: CDR1 LGHNA, CDR2 YSLEER. With 4 bases removed from V and 4 bases from J, the gap between germline ends came to 13 bases. The CDR3 consists of 15 residues. The CDR3 here is CASSRRTPGTGELFF. CDR3 DNA sequence: TGCGCCAGCAGCCGCCGGACACCCGGCACCGGGGAGCTGTTTTTT.

V is TRBV29-1 and J is TRBJ2-3, with a weak D call TRBD2 (5 bases). V lost 3 bases to trimming and J lost 1 base, with 8 bases between them. Looked up from germline, CDR1 is SQVTM and CDR2 is ANQGSEA. This CDR3 is built from 13 residues. DNA of the CDR3: TGCAGCGTTGATGTGGGAGGCACAGATACGCAGTATTTT. Translated, it gives CSVDVGGTDTQYF.

On this clone: The sample carries other DNA sequences with the same CDR3. CDR3 in DNA: TGTGCCAGCCACAGTTGGAATGAGCAGTTCTTC. Translated: CASHSWNEQFF. This chain connects TRBV27 to TRBJ2-1; no clear D. In germline, CDR1 is MNHEY, CDR2 SMNVEV (reference sequence). V lost 8 bases and J lost 7, with 9 bases in between. The length of the CDR3 is 11 residues.

The V gene is TRBV28, the J gene TRBJ2-7; D ambiguous. This CDR3 region has 14 residues. V dropped 2 bases and J dropped 4 bases, with 12 bases sitting between them. Germline assignment: CDR1 MDHEN and CDR2 SYDVKM. The CDR3 nucleotides are TGTGCCAGCAGTTTAATTAGCTTAAGGTACGAGCAGTACTTC. Its translation: CASSLISLRYEQYF.

CDR3 in DNA: TGCGCCAGCAAGTCGACAGGCGGGGGTGGCCAGCCCCAGCATTTT. Translated: CASKSTGGGGQPQHF. The chain carries TRBV5-1 and TRBJ1-5; D might be TRBD1 (6 bases). This CDR3 is 15 amino acids long. The germline CDR1 and CDR2 sequences are SGHRS and YFSETQ. V was pared by 6 bases and J by 7 bases, with 20 bases between.